These T cell receptor beta chains were read from a single sample in a study of T cell changes during pregnancy in multiple sclerosis. The method was immunoSEQ multiplex PCR; TCRdb's version includes in-frame clones alone and lacks a portion of them. The sample has about 24,000 clones; around 84% are singletons. The specimen was CD4+ T cells from peripheral blood mononuclear cells, collected in the second trimester of pregnancy. The receptors shown here come from a female donor in good health, enrolled as a control in a pregnancy study. CDR3s include the opening cysteine and the closing phenylalanine or tryptophan. The order of the fields is D gene, V gene, clone size, J gene, CDR3 protein, CDR3 DNA. The D gene is left open where the match is weak. The size entry is marked missing in some rows and otherwise reads once, few, many or a size class.

>TRBD1|TRBV11-1|.|TRBJ1-5
CASSLNHRGQPQHF
TGTGCCAGCAGCTTAAATCACAGGGGACAGCCCCAGCATTTT
>.|TRBV15|.|TRBJ1-5
CATSRDTALSNGVYSNQPQHF
TGTGCCACCAGCAGAGATACCGCCCTTTCGAACGGGGTATATAGCAATCAGCCCCAGCATTTT
>.|TRBV18|.|TRBJ2-3
CASSPGSSTDTQYF
TGTGCCAGCTCACCAGGCTCAAGCACAGATACGCAGTATTTT
>.|TRBV18|.|TRBJ1-2
CASSPPGGAVYGYTF
TGTGCCAGCTCACCACCGGGGGGGGCGGTCTATGGCTACACCTTC
>.|TRBV28|.|TRBJ2-7
CASSRPDSYEQYF
TGTGCCAGCAGCCGCCCGGACAGCTACGAGCAGTACTTC
>.|TRBV6-6|.|TRBJ2-7
CASSPRDMSSYEQYF
TGTGCCAGCAGTCCCCGGGACATGAGCTCCTACGAGCAGTACTTC
>.|TRBV29-1|.|TRBJ2-2
CSVGRGRNTGELFF
TGCAGCGTAGGCAGGGGTCGGAACACCGGGGAGCTGTTTTTT
>.|TRBV5-1|.|TRBJ1-2
CASSLAPGLGYTF
TGCGCCAGCAGCTTGGCCCCAGGGTTGGGCTACACCTTC
>TRBD2|TRBV11-2|.|TRBJ2-7
CASSLASGIRYEQYF
TGTGCCAGCAGCTTAGCTAGCGGGATAAGATACGAGCAGTACTTC
>TRBD1|TRBV15|.|TRBJ1-5
CATSRGQAVDQPQHF
TGTGCCACCAGCAGGGGACAGGCTGTGGATCAGCCCCAGCATTTT
>TRBD1|TRBV18|.|TRBJ2-1
CASSRQGQGGNEQFF
TGTGCCAGCTCTCGTCAGGGACAGGGGGGAAATGAGCAGTTCTTC
>.|TRBV5-1|.|TRBJ2-7
CASTFNTGPGEQYF
TGCGCCAGCACCTTTAACACAGGGCCTGGCGAGCAGTACTTC
>TRBD1|TRBV4-1|.|TRBJ2-7
CASSQSPGQGAYEQYF
TGCGCCAGCAGCCAGTCCCCGGGACAGGGGGCCTACGAGCAGTACTTC
>TRBD1|TRBV6-6|.|TRBJ2-7
CASGPGQSSYEQYF
TGTGCCAGCGGACCGGGACAGAGCTCCTACGAGCAGTACTTC
>.|TRBV5-4|once|TRBJ2-5
CASSFSETQYF
TGTGCCAGCAGCTTCTCTGAGACCCAGTACTTC
>TRBD1|TRBV11-2|.|TRBJ1-5
CASSPGQRDQPQHF
TGTGCCAGCAGCCCGGGACAGAGAGATCAGCCCCAGCATTTT
>TRBD1|TRBV5-5|.|TRBJ2-4
CASSLGGTGGEVGAKNIQYF
TGTGCCAGCAGCTTGGGGGGGACAGGGGGCGAAGTCGGGGCCAAAAACATTCAGTACTTC
>.|TRBV21-1|.|TRBJ1-5
CASSKPTTGNPSNQPQHF
TGTGCCAGCAGCAAACCAACGACGGGGAACCCTAGCAATCAGCCCCAGCATTTT
>.|TRBV6-6|once|TRBJ2-1
CASRLGVHEQFF
TGTGCCAGCAGGCTCGGGGTCCATGAGCAGTTCTTC
>.|TRBV7-2|once|TRBJ1-4
CASSLDPRTEKLFF
TGTGCCAGCAGCTTAGACCCCCGGACAGAAAAACTGTTTTTT
>.|TRBV28|.|TRBJ1-1
CASSLKSTVPREAFF
TGTGCCAGCAGTTTGAAGTCTACAGTCCCCCGGGAAGCTTTCTTT
>TRBD2|TRBV2|.|TRBJ2-7
CASRTPQRERYEQYF
TGTGCCAGCAGGACTCCCCAGCGGGAGCGATACGAGCAGTACTTC
>.|TRBV7-2|few|TRBJ2-3
CASSPRDTQYF
TGTGCCAGCAGCCCCCGAGATACGCAGTATTTT
>TRBD1|TRBV5-4|.|TRBJ2-7
CASSLTGQGSYEQYF
TGTGCCAGCAGCCTGACGGGACAGGGGAGCTACGAGCAGTACTTC
>.|TRBV7-8|.|TRBJ1-5
CASSPDRNQPQHF
TGTGCCAGCAGTCCCGACAGGAATCAGCCCCAGCATTTT
>TRBD1|TRBV7-8|.|TRBJ1-2
CASSQGVRGGSNYGYTF
TGTGCCAGCAGCCAGGGGGTCCGGGGCGGTAGTAACTATGGCTACACCTTC
>.|TRBV19|.|TRBJ2-5
CASSSRRESSETQYF
TGTGCCAGTAGTTCACGCCGGGAGTCTTCAGAGACCCAGTACTTC
>.|TRBV19|.|TRBJ1-4
CASRLTATNEKLFF
TGTGCCAGTAGGCTGACAGCAACTAATGAAAAACTGTTTTTT
>TRBD2|TRBV5-1|.|TRBJ2-3
CASSLVLAGGMDTQYF
TGCGCCAGCAGCTTGGTATTAGCGGGGGGTATGGATACGCAGTATTTT
>.|TRBV4-2|.|TRBJ1-2
CASSQAGDGYGYTF
TGTGCCAGCAGCCAAGCAGGGGACGGCTATGGCTACACCTTC
>TRBD2|TRBV5-6|.|TRBJ2-3
CASSLEVVSGGADTQYF
TGTGCCAGCAGCTTGGAGGTGGTTAGCGGGGGGGCAGATACGCAGTATTTT
>TRBD2|TRBV7-2|few|TRBJ2-7
CASSSPSGGASGQYF
TGTGCCAGCAGCTCGCCCTCCGGGGGGGCATCGGGGCAGTACTTC
>.|TRBV4-3|once|TRBJ1-2
CASSQEGGDSNYGYTF
TGCGCCAGCAGCCAAGAAGGAGGGGACTCTAACTATGGCTACACCTTC
>TRBD1|TRBV7-3|.|TRBJ2-7
CASSFGTGPYEQYF
TGTGCCAGCAGCTTTGGGACAGGGCCCTACGAGCAGTACTTC
>TRBD1|TRBV29-1|.|TRBJ1-2
CSVGTGGRNYGYTF
TGCAGCGTAGGGACAGGGGGGCGAAACTATGGCTACACCTTC